The clone carrying this T cell receptor (beta chain) has a count of ten or more. These data come from a study of human T cells and chemical hapten exposure. Time point given: pre-sensitization, week 0. Treatment denoted: therapeutic diphenylcyclopropenone sensitization with weekly scalp DPC. Venepuncture was done earlier than the placement of each patch test. Each donor was an alopecia patient between 18 and 70 years of age who qualified for DPC. V lost 6 bases and J lost 5, with 14 bases in between. Per the germline V gene, CDR1 is SNHLY and CDR2 is FYNNEI. This CDR3 region has 13 residues. MiXCR, run by TCRdb on the RACE reads, gives a single entry per CDR3 protein. The table has a few hundred thousand distinct CDR3 sequences, around 7.7% seen once.

The sequencing here drew on whole blood, taken in connection with sensitization to the hapten diphenylcyclopropenone (DPC). The chain uses TRBV2 and TRBJ2-7; D possibly corresponds to TRBD1 (5 bases). The source of this sequence is a young man with alopecia areata. Some clones in this sample may be carry-over from other donors' samples. The CDR3 spells CASSYRKGDEQYV. Here the CDR3 DNA reads TGTGCCAGCAGCTACAGGAAAGGGGACGAGCAGTACGTC.